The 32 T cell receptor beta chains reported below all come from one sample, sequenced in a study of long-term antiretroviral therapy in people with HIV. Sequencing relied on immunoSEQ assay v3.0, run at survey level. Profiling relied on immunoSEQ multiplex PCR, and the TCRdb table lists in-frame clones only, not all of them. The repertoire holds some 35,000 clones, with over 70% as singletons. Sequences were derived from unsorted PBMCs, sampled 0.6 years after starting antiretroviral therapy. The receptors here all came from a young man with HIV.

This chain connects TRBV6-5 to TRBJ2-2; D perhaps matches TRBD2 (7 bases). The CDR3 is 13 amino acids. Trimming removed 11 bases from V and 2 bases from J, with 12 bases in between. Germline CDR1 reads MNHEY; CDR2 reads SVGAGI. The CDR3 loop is CAGRGSNTGELFF. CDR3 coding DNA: TGTGCCGGGAGGGGGTCCAACACCGGGGAGCTGTTTTTT.

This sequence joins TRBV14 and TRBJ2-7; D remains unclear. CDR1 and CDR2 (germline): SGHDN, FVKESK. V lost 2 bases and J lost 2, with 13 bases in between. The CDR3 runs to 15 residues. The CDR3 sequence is CASSQRHLNTYEQYF. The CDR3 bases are TGTGCCAGCAGCCAACGGCACCTAAACACCTACGAGCAGTACTTC. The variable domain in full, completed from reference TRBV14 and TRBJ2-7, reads EAGVTQFPSHSVIEKGQTVTLRCDPISGHDNLYWYRRVMGKEIKFLLHFVKESKQDESGMPNNRFLAERTGGTYSTLKVQPAELEDSGVYFCASSQRHLNTYEQYFGPGTRLTVT.

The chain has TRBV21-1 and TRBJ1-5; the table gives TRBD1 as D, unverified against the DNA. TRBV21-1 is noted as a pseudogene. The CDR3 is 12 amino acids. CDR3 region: CASGDRNQPQHF. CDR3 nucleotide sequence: TGTGCCAGCGGGGACAGAAATCAGCCCCAGCATTTT.

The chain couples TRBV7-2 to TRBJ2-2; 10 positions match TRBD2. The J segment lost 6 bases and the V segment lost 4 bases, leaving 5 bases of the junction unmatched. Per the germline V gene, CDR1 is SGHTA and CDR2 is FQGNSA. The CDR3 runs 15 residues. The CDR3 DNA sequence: TGTGCCAGCAGCTCCCTAGCGGGAGTCCCCGGGGAGCTGTTTTTT. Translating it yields CASSSLAGVPGELFF.

CDR3 amino acids: CASSLGAAGGPGNEQFF. DNA of the CDR3: TGCGCCAGCAGCTTGGGAGCAGCGGGAGGGCCGGGCAATGAGCAGTTCTTC. The genes are TRBV5-1 and TRBJ2-1; 10 nucleotides line up with TRBD2. Germline loops: CDR1 SGHRS, CDR2 YFSETQ. The ends lost 0 bases at V and 6 bases at J; junction bases unmatched: 9. The CDR3 extends over 17 amino acids.

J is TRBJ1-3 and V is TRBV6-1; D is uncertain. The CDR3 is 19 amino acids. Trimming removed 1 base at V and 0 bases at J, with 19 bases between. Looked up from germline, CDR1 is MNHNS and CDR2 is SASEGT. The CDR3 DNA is TGTGCCAGCAGTGAAGGGTGGGTGGCAGGAGCCCCCTCTGGAAACACCATATATTTT. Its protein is CASSEGWVAGAPSGNTIYF.

CDR3 in DNA: TGTGCCAGCAGCGTAGGCCCCCGGACAGGTGAAAACACTGAAGCTTTCTTT. Protein product: CASSVGPRTGENTEAFF. The genes are TRBV9 and TRBJ1-1; 7 bases map to TRBD1. Trimming at V came to 0 bases and at J to 2 bases, leaving 10 bases not matched to a gene. The V gene's germline CDR1 is SGDLS and CDR2 YYNGEE. CDR3 length: 17 amino acids. Full variable domain (missing parts from reference TRBV9 and TRBJ1-1): DSGVTQTPKHLITATGQRVTLRCSPRSGDLSVYWYQQSLDQGLQFLIQYYNGEERAKGNILERFSAQQFPDLHSELNLSSLELGDSALYFCASSVGPRTGENTEAFFGQGTRLTVV.

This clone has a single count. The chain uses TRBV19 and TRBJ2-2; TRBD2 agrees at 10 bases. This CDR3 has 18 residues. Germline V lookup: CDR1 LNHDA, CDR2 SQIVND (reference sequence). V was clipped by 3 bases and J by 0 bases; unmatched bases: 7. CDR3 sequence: CASSISLLAGANTGELFF. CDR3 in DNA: TGTGCCAGTAGTATCTCCCTTCTAGCGGGAGCGAACACCGGGGAGCTGTTTTTT. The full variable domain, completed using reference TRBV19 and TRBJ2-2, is DGGITQSPKYLFRKEGQNVTLSCEQNLNHDAMYWYRQDPGQGLRLIYYSQIVNDFQKGDIAEGYSVSREKKESFPLTVTSAQKNPTAFYLCASSISLLAGANTGELFFGEGSRLTVL.

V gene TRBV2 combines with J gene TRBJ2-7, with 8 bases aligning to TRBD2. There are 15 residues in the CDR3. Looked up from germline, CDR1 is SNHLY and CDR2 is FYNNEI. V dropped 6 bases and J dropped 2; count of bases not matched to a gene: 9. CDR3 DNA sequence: TGTGCCAGCAGCGCGACTTCGGGAGGGCCCTACGAGCAGTACTTC. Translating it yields CASSATSGGPYEQYF.

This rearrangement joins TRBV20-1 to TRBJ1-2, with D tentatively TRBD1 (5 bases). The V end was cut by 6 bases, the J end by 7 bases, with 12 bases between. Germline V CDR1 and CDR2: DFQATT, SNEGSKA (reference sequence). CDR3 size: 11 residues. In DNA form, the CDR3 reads TGCAGTGCAAAGGCAGGGTCTGGCTACACCTTC. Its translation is CSAKAGSGYTF.

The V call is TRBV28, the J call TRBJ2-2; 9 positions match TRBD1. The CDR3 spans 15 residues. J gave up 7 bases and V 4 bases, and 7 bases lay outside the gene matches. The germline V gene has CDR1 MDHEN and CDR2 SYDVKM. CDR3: CASSSYRGQGGELFF. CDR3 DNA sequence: TGTGCCAGCAGTTCCTACAGGGGGCAGGGCGGGGAGCTGTTTTTT. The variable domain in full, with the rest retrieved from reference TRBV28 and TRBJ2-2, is DVKVTQSSRYLVKRTGEKVFLECVQDMDHENMFWYRQDPGLGLRLIYFSYDVKMKEKGDIPEGYSVSREKKERFSLILESASTNQTSMYLCASSSYRGQGGELFFGEGSRLTVL.

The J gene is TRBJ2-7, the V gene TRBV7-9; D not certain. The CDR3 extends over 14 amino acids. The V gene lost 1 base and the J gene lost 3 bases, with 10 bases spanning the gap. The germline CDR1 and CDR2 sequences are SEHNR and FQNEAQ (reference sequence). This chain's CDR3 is CASSLGTGFYEQYF. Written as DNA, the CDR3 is TGTGCCAGCAGCTTAGGTACGGGCTTCTACGAGCAGTACTTC.

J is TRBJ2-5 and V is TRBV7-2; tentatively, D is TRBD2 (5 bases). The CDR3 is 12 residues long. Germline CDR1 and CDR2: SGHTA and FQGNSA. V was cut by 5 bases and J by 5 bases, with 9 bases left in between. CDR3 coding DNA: TGTGCCAGCAGCCCCAGAGGGGAGACCCAGTACTTC. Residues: CASSPRGETQYF.

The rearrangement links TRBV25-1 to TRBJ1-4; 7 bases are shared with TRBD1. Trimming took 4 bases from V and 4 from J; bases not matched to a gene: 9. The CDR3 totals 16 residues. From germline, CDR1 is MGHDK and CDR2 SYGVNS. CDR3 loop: CASSGEGGTVNEKLFF. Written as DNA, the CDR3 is TGTGCCAGCAGTGGGGAGGGCGGGACAGTTAATGAAAAACTGTTTTTT.

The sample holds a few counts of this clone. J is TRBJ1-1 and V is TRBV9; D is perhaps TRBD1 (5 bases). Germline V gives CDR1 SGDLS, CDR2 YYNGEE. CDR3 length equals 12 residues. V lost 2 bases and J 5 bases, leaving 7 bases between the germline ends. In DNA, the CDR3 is TGTGCCAGCAGCGTGGGGGGGACTGAAGCTTTCTTT. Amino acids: CASSVGGTEAFF.

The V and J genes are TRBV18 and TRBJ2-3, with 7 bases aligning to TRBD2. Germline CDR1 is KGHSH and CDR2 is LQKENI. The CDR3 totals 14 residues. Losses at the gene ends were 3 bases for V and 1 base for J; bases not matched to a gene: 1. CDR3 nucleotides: TGTGCCAGCTCACCGAGCGGGGGCACAGATACGCAGTATTTT. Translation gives CASSPSGGTDTQYF.

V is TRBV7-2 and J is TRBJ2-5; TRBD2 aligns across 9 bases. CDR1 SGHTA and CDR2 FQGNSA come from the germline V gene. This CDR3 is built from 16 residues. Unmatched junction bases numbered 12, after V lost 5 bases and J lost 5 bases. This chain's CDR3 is CASSHGASGMSETQYF. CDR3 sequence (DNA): TGTGCCAGCAGCCACGGAGCTAGCGGGATGTCGGAGACCCAGTACTTC.

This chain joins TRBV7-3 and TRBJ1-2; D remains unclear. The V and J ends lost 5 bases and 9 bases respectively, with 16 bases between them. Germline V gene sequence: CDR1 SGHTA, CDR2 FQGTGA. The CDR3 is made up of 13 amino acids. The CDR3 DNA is TGTGCCAGCAGCCCGAATAAGGGTCTTCGCTACACCTTC. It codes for CASSPNKGLRYTF.

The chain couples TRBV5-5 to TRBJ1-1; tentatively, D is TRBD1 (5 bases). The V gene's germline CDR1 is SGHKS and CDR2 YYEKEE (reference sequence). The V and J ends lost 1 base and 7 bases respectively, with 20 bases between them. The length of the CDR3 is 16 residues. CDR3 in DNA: TGTGCCAGCAGCTTGTTTACGGGACGGTGGATTGATGAAGCTTTCTTT. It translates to CASSLFTGRWIDEAFF.

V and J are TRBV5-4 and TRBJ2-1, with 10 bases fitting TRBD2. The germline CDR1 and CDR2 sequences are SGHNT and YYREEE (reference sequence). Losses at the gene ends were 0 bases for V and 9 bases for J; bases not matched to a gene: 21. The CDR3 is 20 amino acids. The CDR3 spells CASSLEREGLSQPPHVEQFF. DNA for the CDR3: TGTGCCAGCAGCTTGGAGCGGGAGGGCCTGTCGCAGCCGCCGCACGTTGAGCAGTTCTTC.

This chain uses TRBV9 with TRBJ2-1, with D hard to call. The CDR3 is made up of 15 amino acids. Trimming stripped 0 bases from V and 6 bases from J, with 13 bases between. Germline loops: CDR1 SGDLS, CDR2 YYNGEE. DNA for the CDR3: TGTGCCAGCAGCGTAGAAGTGAGTATCGGCAATGAGCAGTTCTTC. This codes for CASSVEVSIGNEQFF.

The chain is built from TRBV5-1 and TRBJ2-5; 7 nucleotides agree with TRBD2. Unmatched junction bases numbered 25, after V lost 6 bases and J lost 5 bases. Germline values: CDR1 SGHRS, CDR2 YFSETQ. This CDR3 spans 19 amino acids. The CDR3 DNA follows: TGCGCCAGCACCACGGGAGATCTAGCGGCTTCCCCCAGGTCCGAGACCCAGTACTTC. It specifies CASTTGDLAASPRSETQYF.

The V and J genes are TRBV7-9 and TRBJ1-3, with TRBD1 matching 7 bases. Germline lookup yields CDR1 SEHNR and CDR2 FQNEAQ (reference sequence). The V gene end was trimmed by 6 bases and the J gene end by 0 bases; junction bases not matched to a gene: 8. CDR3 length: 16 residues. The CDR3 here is CASSSTGAPSGNTIYF. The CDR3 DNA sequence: TGTGCCAGCAGTTCCACAGGGGCGCCCTCTGGAAACACCATATATTTT.

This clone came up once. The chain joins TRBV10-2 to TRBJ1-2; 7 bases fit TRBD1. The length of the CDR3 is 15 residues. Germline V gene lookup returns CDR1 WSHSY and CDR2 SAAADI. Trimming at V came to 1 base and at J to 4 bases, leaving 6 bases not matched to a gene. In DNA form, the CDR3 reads TGCGCCAGCAGTGAGTACGAGGGGGCCTTCTATGGCTACACCTTC. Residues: CASSEYEGAFYGYTF.

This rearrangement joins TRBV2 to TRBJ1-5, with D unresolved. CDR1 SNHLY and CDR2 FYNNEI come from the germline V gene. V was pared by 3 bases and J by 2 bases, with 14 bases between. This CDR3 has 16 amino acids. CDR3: CASSDPSKWGNQPQHF. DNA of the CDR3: TGTGCCAGCAGTGACCCCTCTAAGTGGGGCAATCAGCCCCAGCATTTT.

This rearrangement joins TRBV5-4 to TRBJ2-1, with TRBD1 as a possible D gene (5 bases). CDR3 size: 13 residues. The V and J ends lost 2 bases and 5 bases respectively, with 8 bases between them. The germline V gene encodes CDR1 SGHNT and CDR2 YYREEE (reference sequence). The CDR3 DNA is TGTGCCAGCAGCTTTTCCAGGGACAATGAGCAGTTCTTC. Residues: CASSFSRDNEQFF.

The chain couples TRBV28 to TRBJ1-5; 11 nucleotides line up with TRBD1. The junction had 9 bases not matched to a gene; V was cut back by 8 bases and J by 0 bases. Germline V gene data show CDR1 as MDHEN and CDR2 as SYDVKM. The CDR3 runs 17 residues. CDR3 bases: TGTGCCAGCCAGTCGCGGGACAGGGGGTATAGCAATCAGCCCCAGCATTTT. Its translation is CASQSRDRGYSNQPQHF.

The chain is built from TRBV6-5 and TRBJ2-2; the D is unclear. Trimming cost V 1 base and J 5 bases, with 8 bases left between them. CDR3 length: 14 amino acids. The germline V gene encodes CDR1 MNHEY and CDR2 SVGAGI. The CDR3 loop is CASSYYGVTGELFF. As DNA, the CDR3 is TGTGCCAGCAGTTACTATGGAGTGACCGGGGAGCTGTTTTTT.

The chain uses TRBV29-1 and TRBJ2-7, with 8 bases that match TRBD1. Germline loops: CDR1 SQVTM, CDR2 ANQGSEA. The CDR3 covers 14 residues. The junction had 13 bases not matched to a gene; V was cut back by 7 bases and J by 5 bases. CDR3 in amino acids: CSAIGQGAYNEQYF. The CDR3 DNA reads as TGCAGCGCCATTGGACAGGGCGCTTACAACGAGCAGTACTTC.

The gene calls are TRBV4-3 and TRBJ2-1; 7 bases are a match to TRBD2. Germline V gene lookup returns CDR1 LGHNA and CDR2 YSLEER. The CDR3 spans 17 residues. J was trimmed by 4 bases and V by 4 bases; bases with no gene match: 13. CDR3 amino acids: CASSLRPTGGSYNEQFF. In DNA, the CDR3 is TGCGCCAGCAGCCTACGCCCGACGGGGGGATCGTACAATGAGCAGTTCTTC.

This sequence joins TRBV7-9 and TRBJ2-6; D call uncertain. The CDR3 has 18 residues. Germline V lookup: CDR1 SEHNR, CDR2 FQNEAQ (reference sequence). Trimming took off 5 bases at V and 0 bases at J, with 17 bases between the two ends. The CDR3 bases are TGTGCCAGCAGCCCCGTGGGTATAAACCCCTCTGGGGCCAACGTCCTGACTTTC. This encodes CASSPVGINPSGANVLTF.

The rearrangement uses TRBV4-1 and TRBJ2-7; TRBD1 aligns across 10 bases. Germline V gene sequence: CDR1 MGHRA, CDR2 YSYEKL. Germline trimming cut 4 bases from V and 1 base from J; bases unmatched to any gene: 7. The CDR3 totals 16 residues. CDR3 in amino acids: CASSLSGQGDSYEQYF. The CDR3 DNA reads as TGCGCCAGCAGCCTGTCAGGACAGGGGGATTCCTACGAGCAGTACTTC.